The 5 T cell receptor beta chains listed next were all sequenced from one sample in a study of blood T cells in healthy people across ages. A second roughly 6 to 12 cycle PCR used barcoded and J-beta primers. TCRdb reprocessed the 5' RACE reads with MiXCR, giving one entry per CDR3 protein. The table records 1.5 million to 2 million distinct CDR3 sequences, roughly 27% of them present only once. The sample comprised blood. The receptors come from a woman aged 25 to 39 in good health.

V and J are TRBV20-1 and TRBJ2-1; 14 bases agree with TRBD2. CDR3 length equals 15 residues. Germline loops: CDR1 DFQATT, CDR2 SNEGSKA (reference sequence). V lost 1 base, J lost 5 bases, and 1 base stayed unmatched. The CDR3 loop reads CSARGTSGRNNEQFF. As DNA, the CDR3 is TGCAGTGCTAGAGGGACTAGCGGGAGGAACAATGAGCAGTTCTTC.

A few counts support this clonotype. This CDR3 reads CASMARQGHNQPQHF. The CDR3 coding sequence is TGTGCCAGTATGGCTCGCCAGGGGCACAATCAGCCCCAGCATTTT. The genes are TRBV19 and TRBJ1-5; a weak D match, TRBD1 (6 bases). The CDR3 spans 15 residues. Looked up from germline, CDR1 is LNHDA and CDR2 is SQIVND (reference sequence). The germline V and J ends were trimmed by 7 bases and 3 bases, with 16 bases remaining between them.

The chain couples TRBV28 to TRBJ2-7; no firm D call. V lost 0 bases and J 1 base, leaving 7 bases between the germline ends. This CDR3 has 14 amino acids. Germline CDR1 reads MDHEN; CDR2 reads SYDVKM. The CDR3 DNA reads TGTGCCAGCAGTTTATGGGAAGGGTCCTACGAGCAGTACTTC. Translated: CASSLWEGSYEQYF. Full variable domain (outside the CDR3, taken from reference TRBV28 and TRBJ2-7): DVKVTQSSRYLVKRTGEKVFLECVQDMDHENMFWYRQDPGLGLRLIYFSYDVKMKEKGDIPEGYSVSREKKERFSLILESASTNQTSMYLCASSLWEGSYEQYFGPGTRLTVT.

The V gene is TRBV29-1, the J gene TRBJ1-6, with no clear D. Germline-derived CDR1 and CDR2 are SQVTM and ANQGSEA. Trimming stripped 0 bases from V and 16 bases from J, with 10 bases between. The CDR3 has 11 residues. The CDR3 nucleotides are TGCAGCGTTGAAGATCAAGCATTTCTCCACTTT. This codes for CSVEDQAFLHF.

This clonotype showed up just once. The chain combines TRBV28 with TRBJ1-1; the match to TRBD1 covers 11 bases. The CDR3 has 16 amino acids. Trimming at V came to 2 bases and at J to 4 bases, leaving 6 bases not matched to a gene. Germline V gene data show CDR1 as MDHEN and CDR2 as SYDVKM. The CDR3 bases are TGTGCCAGCAGTTTAATGGGGACAGGGGGTTCCACTGAAGCTTTCTTT. Its protein is CASSLMGTGGSTEAFF. Full variable domain (rest looked up from reference TRBV28 and TRBJ1-1): DVKVTQSSRYLVKRTGEKVFLECVQDMDHENMFWYRQDPGLGLRLIYFSYDVKMKEKGDIPEGYSVSREKKERFSLILESASTNQTSMYLCASSLMGTGGSTEAFFGQGTRLTVV.